This entry is about one TCR beta chain. What this receptor recognizes is not known. No base quality information exists; no much larger clone differs at one position. TCRbeta CDR3 regions were sequenced with the immunoSEQ Assay. After extraction, genomic DNA underwent amplification by bias-controlled multiplex PCR, followed by high-throughput sequencing. On the authors' methods: To quantify the absolute abundance of every unique TCRbeta CDR3 region, sequences were collapsed and filtered. Usable DNA was measured by amplifying reference genes present in all nucleated cells, and TCRbeta template counts were normalized to that usable DNA to estimate T cell fraction. Repertoire TCRs were annotated as SARS-CoV-2-specific by exact matching of V gene, CDR3 amino acid sequence and J gene to a known reactive TCR set. The reference SARS-CoV-2 TCR set came from MIRA and was filtered for enrichment in COVID-19-positive ImmuneCODE repertoires, removing public or cross-reactive TCRs. Using the MIRA antigens, annotated TCRs were further analysed by specific ORF or by position within an ORF. Depth was the summed frequency of annotated unique rearrangements, while breadth was defined as annotated unique rearrangements over total unique productive rearrangements. TCR breadth was compared between groups using two-sided Wilcoxon rank-sum tests. TCRdb carries this immuneACCESS record with in-frame sequences only. Its versions omit some clonotypes, under half of them owing to an unresolved V gene in the studies checked, with the rest unexplained. From that table come the V and J calls and clone size; the DNA was used to work out D and trimming. The table for this sample lists 200,000 to 300,000 clones; 88% of them were counted only once. The ten largest clones represent around 10% of the sample.

This sample stems from a study of Ad26.COV2.S vaccination and SARS-CoV-2 variants (dated by TCRdb to the early 2020s). At the level of the whole study: Donors in the vaccine arm were drawn from COV1001, a multicentre, randomized, double-blind, placebo-controlled phase I-IIa trial testing Ad26.COV2.S in healthy adults. Throughout the experiments and outcome assessment, investigators stayed blinded to trial group allocation. A total of roughly 32 samples were included in the TCR-sequenced set, comprising some 20 Ad26.COV2.S vaccine recipients, 5 placebo recipients and 8 SARS-CoV-2 convalescent individuals. Participants in the trial were split at random into five groups of five each, receiving low-dose or high-dose Ad26.COV2.S once or twice, or else placebo on both occasions. TCRbeta repertoire sequencing was used to assess the specificity and breadth of SARS-CoV-2-reactive T cell receptors after Ad26.COV2.S vaccination. Dosing of Ad26.COV2.S was intramuscular, at either 5x10^10 or 1x10^11 viral particles, delivered as one shot or as two shots spaced 56 days apart. Results the study describes overall, beyond this receptor: Comparing responses between vaccine doses or regimens was not something the study was powered to do. Substantial breadth of spike-specific CD8+ and CD4+ T cell responses was reported after vaccination. Vaccine and placebo recipients had comparable non-spike TCR breadth, which fits with the vaccine containing only spike. Higher spike-specific TCR breadth was observed in Ad26.COV2.S recipients than in placebo recipients (P = 0.0014). It was noted by the authors that total T cell responses may have been underestimated by the TCR breadth and depth analyses.

The meaning of the sample's treatment or condition label: 15 to 20 received Ad26.COV2.S at low or high dose, single or two shots; roughly five received placebo; per-sample allocation not given. For vaccine and placebo recipients, repertoires were sequenced using samples collected on day 63 after the first injection. Between 29 July and 7 August 2020, Cohort 1b enrolled some 25 adults aged 18-55 years at one site in Boston, USA. Ad26.COV2.S was a replication-incompetent adenovirus type 26 vector that expressed a prefusion-stabilized SARS-CoV-2 spike protein derived from the original Wuhan strain. The cysteine opens and the phenylalanine closes a CDR3 of 15 amino acids. CDR3 DNA only is kept here, 45 bases in frame from base 1. CDR1 is given as LNHNV and CDR2 as YYDKDF, both from the germline V gene (reference sequence). Germline trimming amounts to 4 bases on V and 2 bases on J, with 6 as the count of junction bases outside the gene matches.

The starting material was peripheral blood, obtained in a trial of Ad26.COV2.S vaccine versus placebo. This clonotype was obtained from a person aged 18-60 years who received the Ad26.COV2.S COVID-19 vaccine or a placebo. This sequence uses TRBV15 and TRBJ2-3; TRBD2 matches 7 bases in the middle. The DNA sequence follows: TGTGCCACCAGCAACGGACTAGACTACACAGATACGCAGTATTTT. This yields the protein CATSNGLDYTDTQYF.